One and the same sample provided the 10 T cell receptor beta chains below, sequenced in a study of blood T cell repertoires in COVID-19. Only in-frame clones appear in the TCRdb table, and some are missing; sequencing was by immunoSEQ multiplex PCR. The sample has 90,000 to 95,000 clones, around 88% seen once; the top ten hold roughly 8.1%. Sample: peripheral blood. All receptors come from a woman aged 70-85 years with acute or convalescent COVID-19.

V is TRBV19 and J is TRBJ2-1; TRBD2 agrees at 8 bases. J was trimmed by 7 bases and V by 5 bases; bases with no gene match: 10. Germline assignment: CDR1 LNHDA and CDR2 SQIVND (reference sequence). This CDR3 comprises 15 residues. The CDR3 here is CASSPLSGGWNEQFF. The CDR3 DNA sequence: TGTGCCAGTAGTCCCCTGAGCGGGGGCTGGAATGAGCAGTTCTTC.

The rearrangement uses TRBV11-2 and TRBJ2-6, with unresolved D. The CDR3 is 15 amino acids. Germline CDR1 is SGHAT and CDR2 is FQNNGV. The V and J ends lost 0 bases and 0 bases respectively, with 3 bases between them. DNA of the CDR3: TGTGCCAGCAGCTTAGACGGCTCTGGGGCCAACGTCCTGACTTTC. Protein product: CASSLDGSGANVLTF.

Here the CDR3 DNA reads TGCGCCAGCAGAGAGCAGGGTACCTACGAGCAGTACTTC. It translates to CASREQGTYEQYF. The chain links TRBV5-1 to TRBJ2-7; D may be TRBD1 (5 bases). This CDR3 has 13 amino acids. From germline, CDR1 is SGHRS and CDR2 YFSETQ. Trimming cost V 5 bases and J 2 bases, with 11 bases left between them. Drawing the rest from reference TRBV5-1 and TRBJ2-7, the complete variable domain is KAGVTQTPRYLIKTRGQQVTLSCSPISGHRSVSWYQQTPGQGLQFLFEYFSETQRNKGNFPGRFSGRQFSNSRSEMNVSTLELGDSALYLCASREQGTYEQYFGPGTRLTVT.

The chain couples TRBV25-1 to TRBJ1-4; TRBD1 matches at 7 bases. The CDR3 consists of 18 residues. Germline CDR1 reads MGHDK; CDR2 reads SYGVNS. J lost 5 bases, V lost 2 bases, and 14 bases had no gene match. DNA for the CDR3: TGTGCCAGCAGTGAACGGAGACAGGGTGGTTTAGCCAATGAAAAACTGTTTTTT. Translating it yields CASSERRQGGLANEKLFF.

The J gene is TRBJ1-5, the V gene TRBV28; 8 bases align to TRBD1. The CDR3 loop spans 15 amino acids. With V trimmed by 5 bases and J by 7 bases, 10 bases remained unmatched. CDR1 is MDHEN, CDR2 SYDVKM, per germline. CDR3 sequence (DNA): TGTGCCAGCAGTCGTACAGGGGGTTCGGAGCAGCCCCAGCATTTT. Protein: CASSRTGGSEQPQHF.

V usage is TRBV6-2 or TRBV6-3 and J usage is TRBJ2-3; TRBD1 might be the D (6 bases). In germline, CDR1 is MNHEY, CDR2 SVGEGT. The CDR3 runs to 16 residues. Trimming took off 6 bases at V and 2 bases at J, with 18 bases between the two ends. CDR3 sequence: CASSLGQSINTDTQYF. DNA of the CDR3: TGTGCCAGCAGCCTTGGACAGTCCATCAACACAGATACGCAGTATTTT.

This sequence joins TRBV3-1 (or the pseudogene TRBV3-2) and TRBJ2-7, with 7 bases aligning to TRBD1. Germline lookup yields CDR1 LGHDT and CDR2 YNNKEL (reference sequence). The CDR3 totals 17 residues. J gave up 0 bases and V 0 bases, and 8 bases lay outside the gene matches. CDR3 in DNA: TGTGCCAGCAGCCAAGATCCAGGCCGGGACAGCTCCTACGAGCAGTACTTC. Its protein product is CASSQDPGRDSSYEQYF.

The chain uses TRBV28 and TRBJ1-3; D not resolved. The germline V gene encodes CDR1 MDHEN and CDR2 SYDVKM. With 4 bases removed from V and 6 bases from J, the gap between germline ends came to 7 bases. The length of the CDR3 is 12 residues. For the CDR3, the DNA is TGTGCCAGCAGTTCCCTATTAAACACCATATATTTT. Encoded protein: CASSSLLNTIYF.

The gene calls are TRBV18 and TRBJ2-1, with 9 bases lining up with TRBD2. The CDR3 runs 15 residues. J was trimmed by 7 bases and V by 0 bases; bases with no gene match: 4. The germline gives CDR1 KGHSH, CDR2 LQKENI. CDR3 in amino acids: CASSPPGTSLNEQFF. In DNA, the CDR3 is TGTGCCAGCTCACCACCGGGGACTAGCTTAAATGAGCAGTTCTTC.

This clone was recorded once. The chain combines TRBV18 with TRBJ2-3; tentatively, D is TRBD1 (6 bases). Germline V gives CDR1 KGHSH, CDR2 LQKENI. The CDR3 is 16 residues long. Trimming cost V 2 bases and J 0 bases, with 12 bases left between them. CDR3 amino acids: CASSPTYQGSTDTQYF. As DNA, the CDR3 is TGTGCCAGCTCACCAACTTACCAGGGGAGCACAGATACGCAGTATTTT.